The next 19 T cell receptor beta chains were all read from a single sample in a study of liver allograft versus peripheral blood T cells (dated by TCRdb to 2020 to 2021). A note on the overall study: T cell receptor repertoires present within transplanted livers were compared with repertoires in the peripheral blood of liver transplant recipients.

TCRdb lists the instrument as Illumina MiSeq. TCRdb reworked the public reads: Q25 trimming with fastp, MiXCR clone assembly, productive beta chains retained. For every CDR3 protein sequence, its rows merge into one entry that carries the most common genes and DNA. This sample has some 200 distinct CDR3 sequences in its table, and over 20% of those were observed once. Approximately 70% of the sample is taken by the ten largest. The receptor set was obtained from a human patient who had a liver transplant. After transplantation, some T cells may belong to the graft donor instead of the recipient.

The V call is TRBV9, the J call TRBJ2-1; TRBD2 matches at 10 bases. V trimming: 5 bases; J trimming: 7 bases; junction bases outside the gene matches: 9. Germline values: CDR1 SGDLS, CDR2 YYNGEE. This CDR3 spans 15 amino acids. CDR3 bases: TGTGCCAGCAGTCAAAATCTAGCGGGAGAAAATGAGCAGTTCTTC. Amino acid sequence: CASSQNLAGENEQFF.

Within the sample, this clonotype is large. The chain has TRBV7-3 and TRBJ1-1; 8 bases are shared with TRBD1. Per the germline V gene, CDR1 is SGHTA and CDR2 is FQGTGA. The CDR3 covers 13 residues. Trimming removed 3 bases from V and 4 bases from J; junction bases left unmatched: 1. The CDR3 DNA reads as TGTGCCAGCAGCTTTGGACAGGGCACTGAAGCTTTCTTT. As protein: CASSFGQGTEAFF.

In regard to this clonotype: Only one base separates this from a far larger clonotype, so it likely reflects a read error. The chain couples TRBV6-2 or TRBV6-3 to TRBJ2-7; D is unresolved. V lost 6 bases, J lost 4 bases, and 10 bases lay in between. Germline V gives CDR1 MNHEY, CDR2 SVGEGT. The CDR3 loop spans 12 amino acids. Written as DNA, the CDR3 is TGTGCCAGCAGCCTTCTGGGATACGAGCAGTACTTC. Amino acid sequence: CASSLLGYEQYF.

This clonotype was recorded once. The V and J genes are TRBV6-6 and TRBJ2-1; D may be TRBD2 (6 bases). CDR3 length equals 12 residues. Between the trimmed V and J ends, which lost 5 bases and 5 bases, there was a span of 7 bases. Germline CDR1 and CDR2: MNHNY and SVGAGI (reference sequence). CDR3 in DNA: TGTGCCAGCAGTCCGGGGGACAATGAGCAGTTCTTC. It codes for CASSPGDNEQFF.

Judged by abundance, this clonotype is medium-sized. V usage is TRBV5-6 and J usage is TRBJ1-1; no reliable D call. Germline assignment: CDR1 SGHDT and CDR2 YYEEEE. V was pared by 1 base and J by 10 bases, with 20 bases between. The CDR3 contains 15 residues. The CDR3 sequence: CASSLMRREKHGAFF. CDR3 bases: TGTGCCAGCAGCTTGATGAGACGGGAGAAGCATGGAGCTTTCTTT.

This clonotype showed up just once. The V and J genes are TRBV6-2 or TRBV6-3 and TRBJ2-2; D ambiguous. CDR3 length equals 11 residues. The V end was cut by 11 bases, the J end by 4 bases, with 8 bases between. Germline V gene data show CDR1 as MNHEY and CDR2 as SVGEGT. The CDR3 DNA sequence: TGTGCCTCAACGGTCACCGGGGAGCTGTTTTTT. Its translation: CASTVTGELFF.

This rearrangement joins TRBV20-1 to TRBJ2-3; D is unclear. This CDR3 spans 16 amino acids. V shed 5 bases and J shed 1 base, with 19 bases lying between them. Germline V lookup: CDR1 DFQATT, CDR2 SNEGSKA (reference sequence). The CDR3 DNA sequence: TGCAGTGCTCCCCCATTTTTCGGTGGGGGCACAGATACGCAGTATTTT. Translating it yields CSAPPFFGGGTDTQYF.

Comment on this clonotype: Since a far larger clone is one base different, this is likely a read error. This chain joins TRBV10-3 and TRBJ2-7, with D unclear. The germline CDR1 and CDR2 sequences are ENHRY and SYGVKD. The ends were cut back, 3 bases at V and 7 bases at J, with 13 bases in the middle. The CDR3 sequence is 13 residues long. CDR3 in DNA: TGTGCCATCAGTGATGGCAGGTACAATGAGCAGTACTTC. Its translation is CAISDGRYNEQYF.

This clonotype has more than one count but fewer than ten. The chain uses TRBV10-3 and TRBJ2-1; 9 positions agree with TRBD2. Germline values: CDR1 ENHRY, CDR2 SYGVKD. The CDR3 totals 14 residues. V lost 8 bases to trimming and J lost 8 bases; unmatched junction nucleotides: 10. The CDR3 nucleotides are TGTGCCATCCGAGCTAGCGGGAACAGGGATGAGCAGTTCTTC. Its protein product is CAIRASGNRDEQFF.

This clonotype is hyperexpanded within its sample. The chain uses TRBV27 and TRBJ2-7; TRBD2 aligns across 11 bases. V trimming: 2 bases; J trimming: 4 bases; junction bases outside the gene matches: 1. The germline CDR1 and CDR2 sequences are MNHEY and SMNVEV (reference sequence). The CDR3 loop spans 14 amino acids. In DNA form, the CDR3 reads TGTGCCAGCAGTTTAAGACTAGCGGGATACGAGCAGTACTTC. Its protein product is CASSLRLAGYEQYF.

Relative to its sample, this clonotype is large. V gene TRBV18 combines with J gene TRBJ2-7; TRBD2 matches at 8 bases. The CDR3 extends over 15 amino acids. Germline V CDR1 and CDR2: KGHSH, LQKENI. The J segment lost 2 bases and the V segment lost 2 bases, leaving 5 bases of the junction unmatched. The CDR3 spells CASSPTAGGTYEQYF. CDR3 sequence (DNA): TGTGCCAGCTCACCAACGGCGGGAGGAACCTACGAGCAGTACTTC.

This clonotype is labeled medium-sized. The chain has TRBV6-5 and TRBJ2-1; no clear D gene. Germline V lookup: CDR1 MNHEY, CDR2 SVGAGI. The CDR3 runs to 13 residues. V was trimmed by 4 bases and J by 2 bases, leaving 6 bases between them. Written as DNA, the CDR3 is TGTGCCAGCAGTTTCAGACCCTACAATGAGCAGTTCTTC. This codes for CASSFRPYNEQFF.

The chain combines TRBV15 with TRBJ1-4; D is unclear. The CDR3 spans 16 residues. V lost 0 bases and J 6 bases, leaving 14 bases between the germline ends. Looked up from germline, CDR1 is LNHNV and CDR2 is YYDKDF (reference sequence). CDR3: CATSREITSAYEKLFF. The CDR3 coding sequence is TGTGCCACCAGCAGAGAAATTACATCGGCCTATGAAAAACTGTTTTTT.

By proportion, this clonotype is medium-sized. The chain links TRBV6-2 or TRBV6-3 to TRBJ2-7; D is unresolved. Per the germline V gene, CDR1 is MNHEY and CDR2 is SVGEGT. The V gene lost 8 bases and the J gene lost 3 bases, with 8 bases spanning the gap. The length of the CDR3 is 11 residues. The CDR3 DNA follows: TGTGCCAGCGGATTGATCTACGAGCAGTACTTC. As protein: CASGLIYEQYF.

The genes are TRBV27 and TRBJ1-1; a weak D match, TRBD1 (5 bases). V was cut by 2 bases and J by 0 bases, with 7 bases left in between. Germline V gene lookup returns CDR1 MNHEY and CDR2 SMNVEV (reference sequence). This CDR3 is built from 14 residues. In DNA, the CDR3 is TGTGCCAGCAGTTTAGGGACCATGAACACTGAAGCTTTCTTT. Protein: CASSLGTMNTEAFF.

Judged by abundance, this clonotype is large (0.1 to 1%). The rearrangement joins TRBV29-1 to TRBJ2-1; D tentatively reads TRBD1 or TRBD2 (5 bases each). CDR3 length equals 12 residues. Germline lookup yields CDR1 SQVTM and CDR2 ANQGSEA. Trimming took off 1 base at V and 10 bases at J, with 11 bases between the two ends. In DNA form, the CDR3 reads TGCAGCGTTGAAGTTTCTGGGACGGAGCAGTTCTTC. Translating it yields CSVEVSGTEQFF.

This clonotype is judged hyperexpanded. The chain recombines TRBV6-2 or TRBV6-3 with TRBJ2-7; D is unclear. The CDR3 covers 14 residues. Germline V lookup: CDR1 MNHEY, CDR2 SVGEGT. V lost 6 bases and J 3 bases, leaving 15 bases between the germline ends. For the CDR3, the DNA is TGTGCCAGCAGGGTCGGACCGTCCATCTACGAGCAGTACTTC. Translation gives CASRVGPSIYEQYF.

The sample holds a few counts of this clonotype. J is TRBJ1-1 and V is TRBV5-5, with D hard to call. Germline V gene lookup returns CDR1 SGHKS and CDR2 YYEKEE (reference sequence). The CDR3 sequence is 12 residues long. Trimming shortened V by 0 bases and J by 5 bases, and 5 bases separated the two germline ends. CDR3 amino acids: CASSLVGTEAFF. The CDR3 DNA reads as TGTGCCAGCAGCTTGGTGGGGACTGAAGCTTTCTTT.

The CDR3 is CAISESQENTEAFF. The CDR3 region has the DNA TGTGCCATCAGTGAGTCACAGGAGAACACTGAAGCTTTCTTT. The chain uses TRBV10-3 and TRBJ1-1, with a tentative D call TRBD1 (5 bases). The CDR3 covers 14 residues. Trimming pared 0 bases from V and 1 base from J, leaving 6 bases between. Germline CDR1 reads ENHRY; CDR2 reads SYGVKD.